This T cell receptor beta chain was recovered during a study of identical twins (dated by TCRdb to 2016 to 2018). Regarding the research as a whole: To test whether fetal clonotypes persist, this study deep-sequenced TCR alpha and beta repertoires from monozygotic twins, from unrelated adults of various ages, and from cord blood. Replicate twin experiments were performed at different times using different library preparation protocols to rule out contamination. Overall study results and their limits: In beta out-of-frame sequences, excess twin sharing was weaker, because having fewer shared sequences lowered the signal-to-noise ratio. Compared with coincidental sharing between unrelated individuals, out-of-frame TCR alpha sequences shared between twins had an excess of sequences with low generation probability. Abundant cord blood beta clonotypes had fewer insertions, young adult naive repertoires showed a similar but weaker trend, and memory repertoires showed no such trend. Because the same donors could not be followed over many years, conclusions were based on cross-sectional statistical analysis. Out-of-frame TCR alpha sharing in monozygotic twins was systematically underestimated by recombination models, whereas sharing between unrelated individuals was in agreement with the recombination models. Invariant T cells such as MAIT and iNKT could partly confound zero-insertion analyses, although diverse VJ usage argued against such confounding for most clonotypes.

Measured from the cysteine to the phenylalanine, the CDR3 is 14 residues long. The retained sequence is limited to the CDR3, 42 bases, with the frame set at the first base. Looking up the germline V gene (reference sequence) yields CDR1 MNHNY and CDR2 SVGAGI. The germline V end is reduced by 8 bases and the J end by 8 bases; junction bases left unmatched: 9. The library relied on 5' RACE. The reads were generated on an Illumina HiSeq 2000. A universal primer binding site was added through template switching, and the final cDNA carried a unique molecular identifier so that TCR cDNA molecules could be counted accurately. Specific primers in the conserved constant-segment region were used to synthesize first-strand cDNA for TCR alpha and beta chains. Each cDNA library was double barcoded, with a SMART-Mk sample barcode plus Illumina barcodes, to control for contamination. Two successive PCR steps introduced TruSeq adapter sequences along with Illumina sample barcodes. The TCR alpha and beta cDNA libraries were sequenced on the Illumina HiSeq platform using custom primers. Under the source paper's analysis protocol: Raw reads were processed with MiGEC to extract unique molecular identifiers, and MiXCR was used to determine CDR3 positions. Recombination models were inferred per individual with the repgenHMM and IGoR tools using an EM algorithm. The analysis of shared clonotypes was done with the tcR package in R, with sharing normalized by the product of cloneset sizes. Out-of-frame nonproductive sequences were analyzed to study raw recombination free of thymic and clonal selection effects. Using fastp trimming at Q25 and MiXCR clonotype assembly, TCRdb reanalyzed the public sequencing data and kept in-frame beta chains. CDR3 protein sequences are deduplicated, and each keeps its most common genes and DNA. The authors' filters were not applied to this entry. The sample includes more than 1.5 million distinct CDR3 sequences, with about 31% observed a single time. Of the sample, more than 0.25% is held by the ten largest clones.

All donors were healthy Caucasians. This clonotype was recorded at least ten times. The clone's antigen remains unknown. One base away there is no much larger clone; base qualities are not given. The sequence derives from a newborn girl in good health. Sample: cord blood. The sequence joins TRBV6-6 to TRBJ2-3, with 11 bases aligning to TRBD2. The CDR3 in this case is CASQISGGASTQYF. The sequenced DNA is TGTGCCAGCCAAATTAGCGGGGGGGCTAGTACGCAGTATTTT.